This TCR beta chain was found in a study of blood T cell repertoires in COVID-19. Study information: Sample material is recorded as cDNA or gDNA derived from T cells, B-cell-depleted T cells, or PBMCs.

TCRdb's copy holds only in-frame clones and misses some; the assay was immunoSEQ multiplex PCR. Of over 50,000 clones listed, over 75% are singletons. Sequenced material: peripheral blood. The sequence was obtained from a man of 80 years or more with active or convalescent COVID-19.

The CDR3 sequence: CASSKSGTGLNSPLHF. The CDR3, as DNA: TGTGCCAGCTCGAAATCCGGGACAGGGTTAAATTCACCCCTCCACTTT. The chain uses TRBV18 and TRBJ1-6; TRBD1 matches 9 bases. V lost 6 bases, J lost 7 bases, and 10 bases stayed unmatched. From germline, CDR1 is KGHSH and CDR2 LQKENI. This CDR3 is 16 amino acids long. Supplemented by reference TRBV18 and TRBJ1-6, the full variable domain reads NAGVMQNPRHLVRRRGQEARLRCSPMKGHSHVYWYRQLPEEGLKFMVYLQKENIIDESGMPKERFSAEFPKEGPSILRIQQVVRGDSAAYFCASSKSGTGLNSPLHFGNGTRLTVT.